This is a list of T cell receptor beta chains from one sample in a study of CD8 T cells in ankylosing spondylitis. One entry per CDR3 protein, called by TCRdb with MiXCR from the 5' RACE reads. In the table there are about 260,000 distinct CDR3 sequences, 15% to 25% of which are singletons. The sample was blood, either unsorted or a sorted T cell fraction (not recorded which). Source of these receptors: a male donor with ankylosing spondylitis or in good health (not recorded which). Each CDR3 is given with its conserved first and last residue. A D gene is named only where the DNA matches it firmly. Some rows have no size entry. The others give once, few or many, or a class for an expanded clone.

CASSVGQGEETQYF	TGTGCCAGCTCAGTCGGGCAGGGCGAAGAGACCCAGTACTTC	TRBV18	TRBJ2-5	NA	few
CASSPLAGGAFF	TGTGCCAGCAGTCCTTTGGCCGGGGGAGCTTTCTTT	TRBV28	TRBJ1-1	NA	NA
CASSSGTALGYTF	TGTGCCAGCAGTTCCGGGACAGCCCTTGGCTACACCTTC	TRBV28	TRBJ1-2	TRBD1	NA
CASSFIRTGGTDTQYF	TGTGCCAGCAGTTTTATCAGGACAGGGGGCACAGATACGCAGTATTTT	TRBV28	TRBJ2-3	TRBD1	NA
CASSYRFSASGGSKNIQYF	TGTGCCAGCAGTTACAGGTTCTCGGCTAGCGGGGGTTCCAAAAACATTCAGTACTTC	TRBV6-5	TRBJ2-4	TRBD2	NA
CASSLTGLGSQPQHF	TGTGCCAGCAGTCTGACAGGGTTGGGTAGTCAGCCCCAGCATTTT	TRBV12-3/TRBV12-4	TRBJ1-5	TRBD1	few
CASKVSYHPSNQPQHF	TGTGCCAGCAAGGTCTCCTACCACCCTAGCAATCAGCCCCAGCATTTT	TRBV27	TRBJ1-5	NA	NA
CASSYVFNEKLFF	TGTGCCAGCAGCTACGTATTCAATGAAAAACTGTTTTTT	TRBV7-2	TRBJ1-4	NA	NA
CASSSIAGSPADEQFF	TGTGCCAGCAGTTCCATCGCAGGGTCCCCGGCCGATGAGCAGTTCTTC	TRBV28	TRBJ2-1	NA	many
CASSPSSLNGDNSPLHF	TGCGCCAGCAGCCCCTCCAGTCTTAACGGGGATAATTCACCCCTCCACTTT	TRBV5-1	TRBJ1-6	NA	few
CASSRFTGGSTGELFF	TGTGCCAGCAGTCGTTTCACAGGGGGAAGCACCGGGGAGCTGTTTTTT	TRBV12-3/TRBV12-4	TRBJ2-2	TRBD1	many
CASSLEGGFAEAFF	TGTGCCAGCAGTTTAGAAGGTGGGTTCGCTGAAGCTTTCTTT	TRBV12-3/TRBV12-4	TRBJ1-1	NA	many
CSAKDTDSNQPQHF	TGCAGTGCTAAGGACACCGATAGCAATCAGCCCCAGCATTTT	TRBV20-1	TRBJ1-5	NA	NA
CASSPLAKFTDTQYF	TGTGCCAGCAGTCCTTTGGCCAAATTCACAGATACGCAGTATTTT	TRBV28	TRBJ2-3	NA	NA
CASRARSVDTQYF	TGTGCCAGCAGGGCCCGCAGTGTAGATACGCAGTATTTT	TRBV2	TRBJ2-3	NA	NA
CASSLTPLGAGGDTQYF	TGTGCCAGCAGTTTAACCCCCCTGGGAGCGGGGGGAGATACGCAGTATTTT	TRBV12-3/TRBV12-4	TRBJ2-3	TRBD2	few
CSVEDTLDRQGRDTEAFF	TGCAGCGTTGAAGACACACTCGACAGACAGGGAAGGGACACTGAAGCTTTCTTT	TRBV29-1	TRBJ1-1	TRBD1	NA
CASSLSLAGGPSYNEQFF	TGCGCCAGCAGCTTGAGCCTAGCGGGAGGGCCTTCCTACAATGAGCAGTTCTTC	TRBV5-1	TRBJ2-1	TRBD2	many
CATEGRGTNEQFF	TGTGCCACCGAAGGGAGGGGCACCAATGAGCAGTTCTTC	TRBV3-1	TRBJ2-1	TRBD2	few
CASSLFLSDSGNTIYF	TGTGCCAGCAGTTTATTCCTCAGCGACTCTGGAAACACCATATATTTT	TRBV12-3/TRBV12-4	TRBJ1-3	NA	few
CASSLVRAGTDTQYF	TGTGCCAGCAGTTTAGTTCGGGCAGGCACAGATACGCAGTATTTT	TRBV7-3	TRBJ2-3	NA	many
CASSQAGQGRRNQPQHF	TGTGCCAGCAGCCAAGCAGGACAGGGTAGGCGCAATCAGCCCCAGCATTTT	TRBV3-1	TRBJ1-5	TRBD1	few
CASSVLQGADTQYF	TGCGCCAGCAGTGTTTTACAGGGGGCAGATACGCAGTATTTT	TRBV10-2	TRBJ2-3	TRBD1	few
CASSMLAGTSSTGELFF	TGTGCCAGTAGTATGTTAGCGGGAACCTCGAGTACCGGGGAGCTGTTTTTT	TRBV19	TRBJ2-2	TRBD2	NA